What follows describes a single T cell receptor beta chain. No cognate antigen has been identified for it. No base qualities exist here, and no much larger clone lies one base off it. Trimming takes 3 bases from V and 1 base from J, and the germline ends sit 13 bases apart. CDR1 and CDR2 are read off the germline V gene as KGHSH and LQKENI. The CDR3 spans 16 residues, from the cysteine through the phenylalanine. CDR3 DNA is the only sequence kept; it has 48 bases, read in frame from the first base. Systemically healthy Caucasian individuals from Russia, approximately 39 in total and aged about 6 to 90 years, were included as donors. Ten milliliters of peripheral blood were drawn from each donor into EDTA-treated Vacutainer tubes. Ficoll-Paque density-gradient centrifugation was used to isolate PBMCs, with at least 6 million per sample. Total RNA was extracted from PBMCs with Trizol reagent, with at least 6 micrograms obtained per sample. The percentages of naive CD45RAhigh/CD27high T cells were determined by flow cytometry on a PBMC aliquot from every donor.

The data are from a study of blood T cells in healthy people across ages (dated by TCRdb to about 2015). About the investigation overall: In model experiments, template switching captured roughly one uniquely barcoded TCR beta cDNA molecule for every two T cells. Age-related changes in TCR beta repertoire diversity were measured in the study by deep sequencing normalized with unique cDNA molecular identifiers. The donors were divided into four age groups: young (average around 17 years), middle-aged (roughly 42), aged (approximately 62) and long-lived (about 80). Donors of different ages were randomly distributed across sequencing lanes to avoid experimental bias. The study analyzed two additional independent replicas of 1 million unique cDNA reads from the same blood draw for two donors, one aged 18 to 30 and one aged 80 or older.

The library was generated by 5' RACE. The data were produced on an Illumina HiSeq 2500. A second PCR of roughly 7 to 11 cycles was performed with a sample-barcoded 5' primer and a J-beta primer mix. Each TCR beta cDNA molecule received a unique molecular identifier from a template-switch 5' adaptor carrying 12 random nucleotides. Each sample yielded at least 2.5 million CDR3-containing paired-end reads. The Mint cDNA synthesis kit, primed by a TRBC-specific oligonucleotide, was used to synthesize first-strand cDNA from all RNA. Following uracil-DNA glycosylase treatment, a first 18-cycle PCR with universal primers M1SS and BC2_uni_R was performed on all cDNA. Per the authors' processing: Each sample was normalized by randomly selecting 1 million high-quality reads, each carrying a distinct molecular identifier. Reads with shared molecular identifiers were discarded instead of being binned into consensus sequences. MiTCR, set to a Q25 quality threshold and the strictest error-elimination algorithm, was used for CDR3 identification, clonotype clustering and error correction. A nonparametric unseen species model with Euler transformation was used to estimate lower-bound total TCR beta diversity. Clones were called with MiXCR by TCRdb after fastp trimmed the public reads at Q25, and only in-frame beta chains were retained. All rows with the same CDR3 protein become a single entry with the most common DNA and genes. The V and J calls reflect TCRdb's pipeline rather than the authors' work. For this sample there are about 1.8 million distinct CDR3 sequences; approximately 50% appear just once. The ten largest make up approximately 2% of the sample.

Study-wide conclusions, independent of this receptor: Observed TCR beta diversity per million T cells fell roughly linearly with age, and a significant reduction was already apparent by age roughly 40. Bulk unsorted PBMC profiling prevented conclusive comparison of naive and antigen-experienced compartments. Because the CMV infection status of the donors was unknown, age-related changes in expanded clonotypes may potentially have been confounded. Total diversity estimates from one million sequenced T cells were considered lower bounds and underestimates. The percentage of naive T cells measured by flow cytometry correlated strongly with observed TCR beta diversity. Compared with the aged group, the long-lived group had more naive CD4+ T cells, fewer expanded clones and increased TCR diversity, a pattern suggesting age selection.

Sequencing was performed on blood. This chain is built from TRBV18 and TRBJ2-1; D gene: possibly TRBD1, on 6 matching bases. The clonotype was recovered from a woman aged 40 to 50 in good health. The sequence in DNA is TGTGCCAGCTCACCCCGGGACATCGGGTCCTACAATGAGCAGTTCTTC. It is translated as CASSPRDIGSYNEQFF.